The 30 T cell receptor beta chains presented below share a single source sample, sequenced in a study of cytomegalovirus exposure and HLA in healthy donors. The repertoire was sequenced with immunoSEQ multiplex PCR; TCRdb's copy has only in-frame clones and lacks some. The table records some 290,000 clones, roughly 88% of them present only once. Input material: PBMCs. The origin of the receptors is a man aged 25-40 years in good health and CMV-seronegative.

The V call is TRBV20-1, the J call TRBJ2-5; D is unclear. CDR3 size: 11 residues. Germline loops: CDR1 DFQATT, CDR2 SNEGSKA (reference sequence). V was shortened by 4 bases and J by 4 bases, with 7 bases between the two germline ends. The CDR3 region is CSAIRGETQYF. In nucleotides, the CDR3 is TGCAGTGCTATAAGAGGAGAGACCCAGTACTTC.

The chain joins TRBV5-1 to TRBJ1-1; D unresolved. This CDR3 comprises 13 residues. V lost 4 bases and J 0 bases, leaving 7 bases between the germline ends. The germline V gene has CDR1 SGHRS and CDR2 YFSETQ. The CDR3 DNA reads as TGCGCCAGCAGCGCCACAGTGAACACTGAAGCTTTCTTT. As protein: CASSATVNTEAFF.

This clone was seen a handful of times. The chain has TRBV7-9 and TRBJ1-2, with D maybe TRBD1 (6 bases). This CDR3 spans 12 amino acids. CDR1 is SEHNR and CDR2 is FQNEAQ in the germline V gene (reference sequence). The ends were cut back, 5 bases at V and 10 bases at J, with 14 bases in the middle. CDR3: CASSRNRVFYTF. CDR3 sequence (DNA): TGTGCCAGCAGCAGGAACAGGGTCTTCTACACCTTC.

V is TRBV10-3 and J is TRBJ2-3, with 12 bases that match TRBD1. V was clipped by 6 bases and J by 3 bases; unmatched bases: 7. Germline-derived CDR1 and CDR2 are ENHRY and SYGVKD. The CDR3 has 16 residues. The CDR3 sequence is CAIRPGQGASTDTQYF. Here the CDR3 DNA reads TGTGCCATCAGGCCGGGACAGGGGGCTAGTACAGATACGCAGTATTTT.

This sequence joins TRBV6-5 and TRBJ2-7, with D possibly TRBD1 on 6 matching bases. Germline CDR1 and CDR2: MNHEY and SVGAGI. V was cut by 4 bases and J by 3 bases, with 13 bases left in between. The CDR3 is 14 residues long. In DNA, the CDR3 is TGTGCCAGCAGTTCACAGGGTTTCATCTACGAGCAGTACTTC. Translated, it gives CASSSQGFIYEQYF.

CDR3 protein: CASRDSWATEAFF. In DNA form, the CDR3 reads TGTGCCAGCAGGGATAGTTGGGCCACTGAAGCTTTCTTT. The chain couples TRBV6-5 to TRBJ1-1, with unresolved D. V was clipped by 6 bases and J by 4 bases, with 12 bases between them. The CDR3 runs 13 residues. In germline, CDR1 is MNHEY, CDR2 SVGAGI.

This chain joins TRBV5-1 and TRBJ2-5; 8 nucleotides agree with TRBD2. The CDR3 totals 16 residues. V trimming: 3 bases; J trimming: 1 base; junction bases outside the gene matches: 8. Germline assignment: CDR1 SGHRS and CDR2 YFSETQ. The CDR3, as DNA: TGCGCCAGCAGCTCCTCAGCGGGGGATGCCCAAGAGACCCAGTACTTC. Translation: CASSSSAGDAQETQYF.

The chain recombines TRBV6-1 with TRBJ2-1; D might be TRBD2 (6 bases). Between the trimmed V and J ends, which lost 0 bases and 14 bases, there was a span of 17 bases. The CDR3 spans 14 residues. Germline CDR1 and CDR2: MNHNS and SASEGT. CDR3 region: CASSEALEGNSEFF. For the CDR3, the DNA is TGTGCCAGCAGTGAAGCGCTGGAGGGGAACTCGGAGTTCTTC.

This rearrangement joins TRBV5-1 to TRBJ1-6; D is unclear. This CDR3 spans 17 amino acids. Trimming took 4 bases from V and 0 from J, leaving 14 bases between them. From germline, CDR1 is SGHRS and CDR2 YFSETQ. CDR3 bases: TGCGCCAGCAGCCCGGCGTGGGAGAGCTCCTATAATTCACCCCTCCACTTT. It yields the protein CASSPAWESSYNSPLHF.

The chain links TRBV7-9 to TRBJ1-6; D is uncertain. CDR1 is SEHNR, CDR2 FQNEAQ, per germline (reference sequence). The V end lost 2 bases, the J end lost 6 bases, and 8 bases lay between the germline ends. This CDR3 region has 14 residues. This CDR3 is CASSLKQFNSPLHF. CDR3 nucleotide sequence: TGTGCCAGCAGCTTAAAACAGTTTAATTCACCCCTCCACTTT.

CDR3 loop: CASSQSQGANTGELFF. The CDR3 DNA is TGCGCCAGCAGCCAATCGCAGGGGGCGAACACCGGGGAGCTGTTTTTT. V is TRBV4-3 and J is TRBJ2-2; 7 bases agree with TRBD1. CDR1 LGHNA and CDR2 YSLEER come from the germline V gene. Germline trimming cut 2 bases from V and 0 bases from J; bases unmatched to any gene: 3. The CDR3 has 16 residues.

J is TRBJ1-1 and V is TRBV7-9, with 8 bases lining up with TRBD1. CDR3 length equals 14 residues. In germline, CDR1 is SEHNR, CDR2 FQNEAQ (reference sequence). V was clipped by 5 bases and J by 1 base; unmatched bases: 3. The CDR3 reads CASSRTGQNTEAFF. For the CDR3, the DNA is TGTGCCAGCAGCCGGACAGGGCAGAACACTGAAGCTTTCTTT.

The J gene is TRBJ1-2, the V gene TRBV7-6; TRBD1 agrees at 8 bases. This CDR3 region has 18 residues. After removal of 1 base from V and 0 bases from J, the junction contained 10 bases not matched to a gene. From germline, CDR1 is SGHVS and CDR2 FNYEAQ. CDR3 in DNA: TGTGCCAGCAGCTTAGGAACAGCAGGGGGCCTGACTAACTATGGCTACACCTTC. It translates to CASSLGTAGGLTNYGYTF.

The chain employs TRBV5-1 and TRBJ1-4; 9 nucleotides agree with TRBD1. The CDR3 covers 14 residues. The trim removed 3 bases at V and 7 bases at J, leaving 4 bases unmatched. Germline values: CDR1 SGHRS, CDR2 YFSETQ. The CDR3 loop reads CASSWAGQGEKLFF. The CDR3 DNA reads as TGCGCCAGCAGCTGGGCGGGACAGGGTGAAAAACTGTTTTTT.

This chain links TRBV18 with TRBJ1-2; the match to TRBD1 covers 8 bases. The CDR3 has 14 amino acids. With V trimmed by 6 bases and J by 8 bases, 11 bases remained unmatched. The germline gives CDR1 KGHSH, CDR2 LQKENI. Here the CDR3 reads CASSWPDRGVGYTF. CDR3 nucleotide sequence: TGTGCCAGCTCTTGGCCCGACAGGGGAGTCGGCTACACCTTC. Looking up the rest from reference TRBV18 and TRBJ1-2 gives the full variable domain: NAGVMQNPRHLVRRRGQEARLRCSPMKGHSHVYWYRQLPEEGLKFMVYLQKENIIDESGMPKERFSAEFPKEGPSILRIQQVVRGDSAAYFCASSWPDRGVGYTFGSGTRLTVV.

The V gene is TRBV9, the J gene TRBJ2-5; D ambiguous. Germline V gene data show CDR1 as SGDLS and CDR2 as YYNGEE. V lost 0 bases to trimming and J lost 2 bases, with 11 bases between them. The CDR3 sequence is 15 residues long. The CDR3 DNA reads TGTGCCAGCAGCGTAGTGGGCAGCCCACAAGAGACCCAGTACTTC. The encoded protein is CASSVVGSPQETQYF.

This chain uses TRBV19 with TRBJ2-7; 8 bases match TRBD1. CDR3 length: 14 amino acids. CDR1 is LNHDA and CDR2 is SQIVND in the germline V gene (reference sequence). The J segment lost 6 bases and the V segment lost 10 bases, leaving 14 bases of the junction unmatched. The CDR3 coding sequence is TGTGCCAAAAAGACCCACAGGGGGTTCGGCGAGCAGTACTTC. Protein: CAKKTHRGFGEQYF.

The chain employs TRBV4-1 and TRBJ2-2, with unresolved D. Germline V gene data show CDR1 as MGHRA and CDR2 as YSYEKL. V dropped 1 base and J dropped 1 base, with 7 bases sitting between them. CDR3 size: 15 residues. Here the CDR3 reads CASSQGRRNTGELFF. CDR3 coding DNA: TGCGCCAGCAGCCAAGGACGGAGGAACACCGGGGAGCTGTTTTTT.

This clone appeared once. The chain combines TRBV15 with TRBJ2-5, with unresolved D. CDR1 is LNHNV and CDR2 is YYDKDF in the germline V gene (reference sequence). The CDR3 is 14 amino acids. Trimming stripped 0 bases from V and 6 bases from J, with 11 bases between. CDR3 residues: CATSRDADSKTQYF. The CDR3 bases are TGTGCCACCAGCAGAGATGCCGATAGTAAGACCCAGTACTTC. Based on the CDR3 plus reference TRBV15 and TRBJ2-5, the full variable domain is DAMVIQNPRYQVTQFGKPVTLSCSQTLNHNVMYWYQQKSSQAPKLLFHYYDKDFNNEADTPDNFQSRRPNTSFCFLDIRSPGLGDTAMYLCATSRDADSKTQYFGPGTRLLVL.

The chain recombines TRBV6-5 with TRBJ1-1; D gene ambiguous. The CDR3 sequence is 14 residues long. Germline assignment: CDR1 MNHEY and CDR2 SVGAGI. Trimming cost V 7 bases and J 1 base, with 13 bases left between them. CDR3 amino acids: CASTRPGANTEAFF. The DNA for the CDR3 is TGTGCCAGCACCCGACCGGGAGCGAACACTGAAGCTTTCTTT.

The chain employs TRBV27 and TRBJ1-2; TRBD1 matches at 7 bases. CDR1 is MNHEY and CDR2 is SMNVEV in the germline V gene (reference sequence). With 5 bases clipped from V and 1 base from J, the junction kept 7 bases outside the gene matches. This CDR3 has 15 residues. CDR3 loop: CASSPQGGLNYGYTF. The CDR3 DNA reads TGTGCCAGCAGTCCTCAGGGGGGACTTAACTATGGCTACACCTTC.

The chain links TRBV4-3 to TRBJ2-2; 9 positions agree with TRBD1. Per germline, CDR1 LGHNA and CDR2 YSLEER. V gave up 3 bases and J gave up 1 base; unmatched junction bases: 6. The CDR3 consists of 17 residues. CDR3 bases: TGCGCCAGCAGCCACAGCACAGGGGGCGAGAACACCGGGGAGCTGTTTTTT. This translates into CASSHSTGGENTGELFF.

The chain carries TRBV29-1 and TRBJ1-2; TRBD1 agrees at 8 bases. J gave up 2 bases and V 4 bases, and 12 bases lay outside the gene matches. CDR1 and CDR2 from the germline V gene are SQVTM and ANQGSEA. This CDR3 is built from 16 residues. The CDR3 DNA reads TGCAGCGTTGGGCATCTCCGGACAGGGAACAACTATGGCTACACCTTC. Translating gives CSVGHLRTGNNYGYTF.

The V call is TRBV7-9, the J call TRBJ1-1; 7 bases agree with TRBD1. Trimming took 2 bases from V and 4 from J; bases not matched to a gene: 10. The CDR3 loop spans 16 amino acids. In germline, CDR1 is SEHNR, CDR2 FQNEAQ (reference sequence). CDR3 amino acids: CASSLSTGELSTEAFF. The DNA for the CDR3 is TGTGCCAGCAGCTTATCCACAGGGGAGCTTAGCACTGAAGCTTTCTTT.

This chain connects TRBV4-3 to TRBJ2-7; D uncertain. The CDR3 contains 15 residues. V dropped 0 bases and J dropped 1 base, with 10 bases sitting between them. Germline values: CDR1 LGHNA, CDR2 YSLEER. The CDR3 sequence is CASSQDRSGSYEQYF. CDR3 in DNA: TGCGCCAGCAGCCAAGATCGGTCGGGTTCCTACGAGCAGTACTTC.

Of note for this clone: One end of the junction is discordant with germline, which a read error may explain. CDR3 DNA: TGTGCCAGCACTGAAGGACTAGCGGGGGGCCCTGAAGACATTCAGTACTTC. Translating it yields CASTEGLAGGPEDIQYF. The chain has TRBV2 and TRBJ2-4; 14 bases fit TRBD2. The V gene's germline CDR1 is SNHLY and CDR2 FYNNEI. The CDR3 totals 17 residues.

The chain combines TRBV7-7 with TRBJ2-2; 9 bases agree with TRBD1. The CDR3 runs 16 residues. CDR1 is SSHAT and CDR2 is FNYEAQ in the germline V gene (reference sequence). With V trimmed by 5 bases and J by 1 base, 5 bases remained unmatched. The CDR3 sequence is CASSKETGGNTGELFF. The CDR3 region has the DNA TGTGCCAGCAGCAAAGAGACAGGGGGGAACACCGGGGAGCTGTTTTTT. The full variable domain, its missing parts supplied by reference TRBV7-7 and TRBJ2-2, is GAGVSQSPRYKVTKRGQDVTLRCDPISSHATLYWYQQALGQGPEFLTYFNYEAQPDKSGLPSDRFSAERPEGSISTLTIQRTEQRDSAMYRCASSKETGGNTGELFFGEGSRLTVL.

This chain connects TRBV6-1 to TRBJ1-5; D remains unclear. Germline V lookup: CDR1 MNHNS, CDR2 SASEGT. The CDR3 is 13 amino acids. The V and J ends lost 3 bases and 3 bases respectively, with 6 bases between them. The CDR3 coding sequence is TGTGCCAGCAGTGATAGTCCCAATCAGCCCCAGCATTTT. Translating it yields CASSDSPNQPQHF.

The V gene is TRBV6-6, the J gene TRBJ2-7; 10 bases line up with TRBD2. V lost 8 bases and J lost 4; bases outside the gene matches: 8. The CDR3 has 14 amino acids. Looked up from germline, CDR1 is MNHNY and CDR2 is SVGAGI (reference sequence). CDR3 in DNA: TGTGCCAGCGGGGGAGCGGGGGGGCTATACGAGCAGTACTTC. Translation: CASGGAGGLYEQYF.

In nucleotides, the CDR3 is TGTGCCAGCAGCTTAGTCCTGACGGGACAGGGCTACGAGCAGTACTTC. It encodes CASSLVLTGQGYEQYF. The chain carries TRBV7-2 and TRBJ2-7, with 9 bases aligning to TRBD1. Trimming at V came to 1 base and at J to 3 bases, leaving 7 bases not matched to a gene. The CDR3 has 16 residues. Germline V gene sequence: CDR1 SGHTA, CDR2 FQGNSA.